The rows below give T cell receptor beta chains drawn from one sample of a study of blood T cell repertoires in COVID-19. The assay was immunoSEQ multiplex PCR, and TCRdb's table has in-frame clones only and misses some. Among roughly 240,000 clones listed, roughly 82% were seen once. The sequenced material came from peripheral blood. These receptors came from a woman aged 65 to 85 with acute or convalescent COVID-19. CDR3s include the opening cysteine and the closing phenylalanine or tryptophan. A D gene is named only where the DNA matches it firmly. Size values are once, few and many counts, or a class for expanded clones, and some rows have none.

D,J,V,size,CDR3,DNA
TRBD1,TRBJ2-1,TRBV18,-,CASSPPTGTGSYNEQFF,TGTGCCAGCTCACCACCTACCGGGACAGGGAGCTACAATGAGCAGTTCTTC
-,TRBJ1-2,TRBV7-8,once,CASSLEYRDLDGYTF,TGTGCCAGCAGCTTAGAGTACAGGGACCTTGATGGCTACACCTTC
-,TRBJ2-4,TRBV21-1,few,CASSFPRGQGAKLALAKNIQYF,TGTGCCAGCAGCTTTCCAAGAGGACAGGGGGCAAAACTAGCCCTAGCCAAAAACATTCAGTACTTC
-,TRBJ1-1,TRBV6-5,-,CASSPGRGGTEAFF,TGTGCCAGCAGTCCAGGGAGGGGCGGCACTGAAGCTTTCTTT
-,TRBJ2-1,TRBV11-2,-,CASSSRTSSYNEQFF,TGTGCCAGCAGCTCCCGGACAAGCTCCTACAATGAGCAGTTCTTC
-,TRBJ1-1,TRBV3-1/TRBV3-2,-,CASSPRAAGTEAFF,TGTGCCAGCAGCCCCAGGGCGGCTGGCACTGAAGCTTTCTTT
TRBD1,TRBJ1-5,TRBV4-1,-,CASSHSGQGSNQPQHF,TGCGCCAGCAGCCACTCTGGACAGGGTAGCAATCAGCCCCAGCATTTT
TRBD1,TRBJ2-3,TRBV9,-,CASSPPGGGQRTDTQYF,TGTGCCAGCAGCCCCCCGGGTGGGGGACAGCGCACAGATACGCAGTATTTT
-,TRBJ2-7,TRBV5-4,-,CASSLRGSRATYEQYF,TGTGCCAGCAGCTTGAGGGGATCTCGAGCGACGTACGAGCAGTACTTC
-,TRBJ1-5,TRBV7-2,-,CASSLNSNQPQHF,TGTGCCAGCAGCCTTAATAGCAATCAGCCCCAGCATTTT
TRBD2,TRBJ2-2,TRBV7-2,-,CASSLSGLVGTGELFF,TGTGCCAGCAGCTTATCTGGACTAGTCGGCACCGGGGAGCTGTTTTTT
-,TRBJ1-2,TRBV4-1,few,CASSQKVENRAIYGYTF,TGCGCCAGCAGCCAAAAGGTTGAGAACAGGGCCATTTATGGCTACACCTTC
-,TRBJ1-1,TRBV5-1,-,CASSLGARPMRDTEAFF,TGCGCCAGCAGCTTGGGGGCCAGGCCTATGAGGGACACTGAAGCTTTCTTT
-,TRBJ1-6,TRBV3-1/TRBV3-2,-,CASSQDAGWAYNSPLHF,TGTGCCAGCAGCCAAGATGCAGGGTGGGCCTATAATTCACCCCTCCACTTT
TRBD2,TRBJ2-7,TRBV6-2/TRBV6-3,-,CASSYWASGGARAYEQYF,TGTGCCAGCAGTTACTGGGCTAGCGGGGGGGCAAGGGCCTACGAGCAGTACTTC
-,TRBJ1-5,TRBV6-2/TRBV6-3,few,CASSYSKSRGNQPQHF,TGTGCCAGCAGTTACTCGAAGTCAAGGGGGAATCAGCCCCAGCATTTT
-,TRBJ1-5,TRBV12-3/TRBV12-4,-,CASRRTVRQPQHF,TGTGCCAGCAGACGGACAGTACGCCAGCCCCAGCATTTT
TRBD1,TRBJ2-7,TRBV5-4,-,CASSSPGTGGFYEQYF,TGTGCCAGCAGCTCCCCCGGGACAGGGGGCTTCTACGAGCAGTACTTC
-,TRBJ1-6,TRBV5-1,-,CASSLRQEKNSPLHF,TGCGCCAGCAGCTTACGACAGGAGAAAAATTCACCCCTCCACTTT
TRBD1,TRBJ2-7,TRBV19,once,CASKETGPLAYEQYF,TGTGCCAGCAAAGAGACAGGGCCGCTCGCCTACGAGCAGTACTTC
-,TRBJ2-6,TRBV15,-,CATSRAMLEASGANVLTF,TGTGCCACCAGCAGAGCCATGCTCGAGGCCTCTGGGGCCAACGTCCTGACTTTC
-,TRBJ2-3,TRBV5-1,-,CASSLSLRIADTQYF,TGCGCCAGCAGCTTAAGCCTGCGAATCGCAGATACGCAGTATTTT